Shown below are 32 T cell receptor beta chains from a single sample sequenced in a study of PD-1 blockade in classical Hodgkin lymphoma. Produced via immunoSEQ multiplex PCR; TCRdb's table is partial and in-frame only. The sample records some 23,000 clones, around 94% being singletons. Described time point: newly diagnosed, previously untreated cHL patient sample. Sequenced input: peripheral blood mononuclear cells (PBMCs). The receptors derive from a human donor with classical Hodgkin lymphoma.

The rearrangement uses TRBV18 and TRBJ2-5; D unresolved. Germline V gene sequence: CDR1 KGHSH, CDR2 LQKENI. V was pared by 3 bases and J by 0 bases, with 2 bases between. The CDR3 loop spans 12 amino acids. CDR3 residues: CASSPNQETQYF. The CDR3 DNA reads TGTGCCAGCTCACCGAACCAAGAGACCCAGTACTTC.

The chain employs TRBV7-2 and TRBJ1-3; no clear D gene. The V gene's germline CDR1 is SGHTA and CDR2 FQGNSA. The germline V and J ends were trimmed by 3 bases and 4 bases, with 19 bases remaining between them. The CDR3 length is 17 residues. In DNA form, the CDR3 reads TGTGCCAGCAGCTTGATTCCGGGCCGGCGGATGGGAAACACCATATATTTT. Translated: CASSLIPGRRMGNTIYF.

The CDR3, as DNA: TGTGCCTGGTATCCGGGTCCACGCGGAAACACCATATATTTT. Amino acids: CAWYPGPRGNTIYF. The chain carries TRBV30 and TRBJ1-3; D is unresolved. V was pared by 5 bases and J by 4 bases, with 15 bases between. CDR1 and CDR2 from the germline V gene are GTSNPN and SVGIG (reference sequence). The CDR3 consists of 14 residues.

This chain joins TRBV14 and TRBJ2-3, with 9 bases aligning to TRBD1. V shed 4 bases and J 5 bases; nucleotides not matched to a gene: 7. This CDR3 is 15 amino acids long. CDR1 is SGHDN, CDR2 FVKESK, per germline. The CDR3, as DNA: TGTGCCAGCAGCCCTTACAGGGGGCAAGGAGATACGCAGTATTTT. It is translated as CASSPYRGQGDTQYF.

The genes are TRBV4-3 and TRBJ1-5; weak D call: TRBD1 (6 bases). The germline V gene encodes CDR1 LGHNA and CDR2 YSLEER. The length of the CDR3 is 15 residues. V was trimmed by 1 base and J by 5 bases, leaving 12 bases between them. In DNA, the CDR3 is TGCGCCAGCAGCCAAGGACGGGACAAAGATCAGCCCCAGCATTTT. Its translation: CASSQGRDKDQPQHF.

The chain links TRBV7-6 to TRBJ1-5; D gene unclear. The CDR3 is 13 residues long. V gave up 5 bases and J gave up 3 bases, with 8 bases separating them. Germline CDR1 is SGHVS and CDR2 is FNYEAQ. The CDR3 here is CASSQTINQPQHF. The DNA of the CDR3 is TGTGCCAGCAGCCAGACGATCAATCAGCCCCAGCATTTT.

A single count supports this clone. The chain combines TRBV4-3 with TRBJ2-4, with D possibly being TRBD1 or TRBD2 (5 bases each). From germline, CDR1 is LGHNA and CDR2 YSLEER. Trimming removed 1 base from V and 5 bases from J, with 15 bases in between. The CDR3 contains 16 residues. The DNA of the CDR3 is TGCGCCAGCAGCCAAGGCCCGAGCGTGGGGGAAAACATTCAGTACTTC. This codes for CASSQGPSVGENIQYF.

The chain links TRBV5-4 to TRBJ2-3; maybe TRBD2 (5 bases). CDR1 and CDR2 (germline): SGHNT, YYREEE (reference sequence). Deletions cut 4 bases from V and 4 bases from J, with 13 bases between. The CDR3 loop spans 14 amino acids. In DNA form, the CDR3 reads TGTGCCAGCAGCCGGCCAGCGGAACCAGATACGCAGTATTTT. This translates into CASSRPAEPDTQYF. Filled out from reference TRBV5-4 and TRBJ2-3, the complete variable domain reads ETGVTQSPTHLIKTRGQQVTLRCSSQSGHNTVSWYQQALGQGPQFIFQYYREEENGRGNFPPRFSGLQFPNYSSELNVNALELDDSALYLCASSRPAEPDTQYFGPGTRLTVL.

V gene TRBV29-1 combines with J gene TRBJ2-1; D gene unclear. Germline assignment: CDR1 SQVTM and CDR2 ANQGSEA. The CDR3 is made up of 10 amino acids. The V gene lost 5 bases and the J gene lost 7 bases, with 6 bases spanning the gap. For the CDR3, the DNA is TGCAGCGTTAATAGAAATGAGCAGTTCTTC. Translating it yields CSVNRNEQFF.

The chain is built from TRBV7-2 and TRBJ2-4; a weak D match, TRBD1 (5 bases). CDR1 and CDR2 (germline): SGHTA, FQGNSA. This CDR3 spans 16 amino acids. V lost 5 bases to trimming and J lost 0 bases, with 14 bases between them. CDR3 residues: CASSLDGARAKNIQYF. The CDR3, as DNA: TGTGCCAGCAGCCTAGATGGGGCGAGAGCCAAAAACATTCAGTACTTC.

The chain combines TRBV30 with TRBJ1-4; no clear D gene. The length of the CDR3 is 12 residues. V was pared by 0 bases and J by 7 bases, with 6 bases between. The V gene's germline CDR1 is GTSNPN and CDR2 SVGIG (reference sequence). The CDR3: CAWSVLGEKLFF. The DNA of the CDR3 is TGTGCCTGGAGTGTATTAGGTGAAAAACTGTTTTTT.

V gene TRBV7-8 combines with J gene TRBJ2-5; the D call may be TRBD1 or TRBD2 (5 bases each). Germline V lookup: CDR1 SGHVS, CDR2 FQNEAQ. The CDR3 runs 14 residues. V gave up 7 bases and J gave up 6 bases, with 18 bases separating them. The CDR3 DNA sequence: TGTGCCAGCACCCCCCCTGAGGGGAAAAAGACCCAGTACTTC. This gives the protein CASTPPEGKKTQYF.

This rearrangement joins TRBV7-9 to TRBJ2-5, with D uncertain. Germline loops: CDR1 SEHNR, CDR2 FQNEAQ (reference sequence). The CDR3 totals 13 residues. V lost 3 bases, J lost 5 bases, and 10 bases lay in between. CDR3 nucleotides: TGTGCCAGCAGCTTCTCAGTAGTGGAGACCCAGTACTTC. This translates into CASSFSVVETQYF.

This sequence joins TRBV7-2 and TRBJ1-2, with unresolved D. CDR1 is SGHTA and CDR2 is FQGNSA in the germline V gene. Deletions cut 4 bases from V and 0 bases from J, with 12 bases between. This CDR3 is built from 15 residues. The CDR3 loop reads CASSSPGAANYGYTF. CDR3 nucleotide sequence: TGTGCCAGCAGCTCGCCAGGAGCAGCTAACTATGGCTACACCTTC.

This chain links TRBV30 with TRBJ2-4; D is uncertain. This CDR3 comprises 15 residues. V lost 3 bases and J 0 bases, leaving 12 bases between the germline ends. CDR1 GTSNPN and CDR2 SVGIG come from the germline V gene (reference sequence). Here the CDR3 reads CAWRPLRPAKNIQYF. The CDR3 coding sequence is TGTGCCTGGAGGCCGCTGAGGCCAGCCAAAAACATTCAGTACTTC.

The rearrangement joins TRBV2 to TRBJ2-1; a possible D gene is TRBD1 (6 bases). Deletions cut 4 bases from V and 6 bases from J, with 13 bases between. There are 14 residues in the CDR3. Germline CDR1 SNHLY, CDR2 FYNNEI. The CDR3 here is CASSAQGTSNEQFF. CDR3 bases: TGTGCCAGCAGTGCGCAGGGGACGAGCAATGAGCAGTTCTTC.

CDR3 loop: CASSAGSTDTQYF. The DNA for the CDR3 is TGTGCCAGCAGTGCAGGGAGCACAGATACGCAGTATTTT. This chain connects TRBV6-4 to TRBJ2-3; tentative D call: TRBD1 (5 bases). V lost 4 bases and J 0 bases, leaving 5 bases between the germline ends. The CDR3 consists of 13 residues. Germline CDR1 and CDR2: MRHNA and SNTAGT.

The chain employs TRBV6-4 and TRBJ2-3; D ambiguous. The germline V and J ends were trimmed by 0 bases and 1 base, with 11 bases remaining between them. This CDR3 region has 16 residues. Germline values: CDR1 MRHNA, CDR2 SNTAGT. CDR3 coding DNA: TGTGCCAGCAGTGACTCACCCTCCGCTCGCACAGATACGCAGTATTTT. This translates into CASSDSPSARTDTQYF.

The chain recombines TRBV7-9 with TRBJ2-5; 10 bases match TRBD1. This CDR3 region has 16 residues. CDR1 is SEHNR, CDR2 FQNEAQ, per germline (reference sequence). The J segment lost 4 bases and the V segment lost 3 bases, leaving 8 bases of the junction unmatched. In nucleotides, the CDR3 is TGTGCCAGCAGCTTCGCGGGGGACAGGGGACGAGAGACCCAGTACTTC. Protein: CASSFAGDRGRETQYF.

The V gene is TRBV6-6, the J gene TRBJ2-3; D is perhaps TRBD2 (6 bases). Trimming stripped 3 bases from V and 0 bases from J, with 10 bases between. The CDR3 covers 15 residues. From germline, CDR1 is MNHNY and CDR2 SVGAGI (reference sequence). CDR3 in amino acids: CASSYMAGSTDTQYF. CDR3 sequence (DNA): TGTGCCAGCAGTTATATGGCGGGAAGCACAGATACGCAGTATTTT.

The chain couples TRBV4-3 to TRBJ2-1; no clear D. Germline lookup yields CDR1 LGHNA and CDR2 YSLEER. There are 14 residues in the CDR3. Trimming took 1 base from V and 3 from J, leaving 7 bases between them. CDR3 in amino acids: CASSQGNLYNEQFF. CDR3 nucleotide sequence: TGCGCCAGCAGCCAAGGAAACCTCTACAATGAGCAGTTCTTC.

The V and J genes are TRBV7-9 and TRBJ2-5, with 7 bases aligning to TRBD1. The CDR3 loop spans 17 amino acids. Germline-derived CDR1 and CDR2 are SEHNR and FQNEAQ (reference sequence). The V segment lost 5 bases and the J segment 4 bases; nucleotides outside the gene matches: 16. The CDR3 loop reads CASSTNFRDSLRETQYF. CDR3 DNA: TGTGCCAGCAGCACTAACTTCCGGGACAGCCTTCGAGAGACCCAGTACTTC.

The J gene is TRBJ1-1, the V gene TRBV5-1, with 8 nucleotides matching TRBD1. Germline V gene sequence: CDR1 SGHRS, CDR2 YFSETQ. V lost 5 bases and J lost 3; bases outside the gene matches: 9. The CDR3 has 15 residues. In nucleotides, the CDR3 is TGCGCCAGCAGACCCCGGACAGGGTCGGACACTGAAGCTTTCTTT. Its protein product is CASRPRTGSDTEAFF.

The chain joins TRBV27 to TRBJ1-1, with no clear D. CDR3 length: 14 residues. V was pared by 6 bases and J by 2 bases, with 13 bases between. Germline V CDR1 and CDR2: MNHEY, SMNVEV (reference sequence). CDR3 DNA sequence: TGTGCCAGCAGGCTCGTAGGAAAAAACACTGAAGCTTTCTTT. It encodes CASRLVGKNTEAFF.

V gene TRBV7-2 combines with J gene TRBJ2-3; TRBD2 matches at 9 bases. Unmatched junction bases numbered 4, after V lost 5 bases and J lost 1 base. This CDR3 contains 15 residues. Germline CDR1 SGHTA, CDR2 FQGNSA. The CDR3 sequence: CASSPWTSGTDTQYF. The CDR3 DNA is TGTGCCAGCAGCCCTTGGACTAGCGGCACAGATACGCAGTATTTT.

The V call is TRBV15, the J call TRBJ2-1; D may be TRBD1 or TRBD2 (6 bases each). The CDR3 totals 14 residues. Trimming cost V 0 bases and J 12 bases, with 15 bases left between them. Germline values: CDR1 LNHNV, CDR2 YYDKDF (reference sequence). The CDR3 here is CATSRDFLGGGQFF. The CDR3 DNA reads TGTGCCACCAGCAGAGATTTCTTGGGGGGCGGGCAGTTCTTC.

J is TRBJ2-1 and V is TRBV9, with D maybe TRBD2 (6 bases). Germline V gene lookup returns CDR1 SGDLS and CDR2 YYNGEE. The CDR3 consists of 17 residues. V lost 2 bases to trimming and J lost 0 bases, with 15 bases between them. The CDR3: CASSVNRDFDSYNEQFF. CDR3 nucleotides: TGTGCCAGCAGCGTTAACCGGGACTTCGACTCCTACAATGAGCAGTTCTTC.

The chain has TRBV9 and TRBJ2-6; D may correspond to TRBD1 or TRBD2 (6 bases each). V shed 0 bases and J shed 0 bases, with 10 bases lying between them. This CDR3 is built from 17 residues. Per the germline V gene, CDR1 is SGDLS and CDR2 is YYNGEE. The CDR3 sequence: CASSVDRGPSGANVLTF. As DNA, the CDR3 is TGTGCCAGCAGCGTAGATCGGGGGCCCTCTGGGGCCAACGTCCTGACTTTC.

The J gene is TRBJ1-2, the V gene TRBV2; a weak D match, TRBD1 (5 bases). V dropped 0 bases and J dropped 4 bases, with 12 bases sitting between them. The CDR3 is 15 residues long. CDR1 SNHLY and CDR2 FYNNEI come from the germline V gene. CDR3 sequence reads: CASSEAGRASYGYTF. The CDR3 nucleotides read TGTGCCAGCAGTGAAGCCGGCAGGGCGAGCTATGGCTACACCTTC.

This chain joins TRBV20-1 and TRBJ1-4; D is possibly TRBD1 (5 bases). The CDR3 runs to 11 residues. Trimming removed 4 bases from V and 11 bases from J, with 11 bases in between. Germline V gene sequence: CDR1 DFQATT, CDR2 SNEGSKA (reference sequence). CDR3 DNA sequence: TGCAGTGCTATCTTAGCAGGGAAACTGTTTTTT. It specifies CSAILAGKLFF.

The rearrangement links TRBV6-5 to TRBJ1-6; no firm D call. Looked up from germline, CDR1 is MNHEY and CDR2 is SVGAGI. With 0 bases removed from V and 10 bases from J, the gap between germline ends came to 13 bases. CDR3 length equals 15 residues. The CDR3 sequence: CASSYSGSLGSPLHF. CDR3 bases: TGTGCCAGCAGTTACTCGGGCAGCTTAGGGTCACCCCTCCACTTT.

The rearrangement uses TRBV6-1 and TRBJ1-2; TRBD1 agrees at 8 bases. This CDR3 is built from 16 residues. CDR1 is MNHNS and CDR2 is SASEGT in the germline V gene. V lost 2 bases, J lost 4 bases, and 9 bases stayed unmatched. The CDR3 sequence is CASSEHIRGLLYGYTF. The CDR3 nucleotides read TGTGCCAGCAGTGAACACATCAGGGGGCTCCTCTATGGCTACACCTTC.